The rows below give T cell receptor beta chains drawn from one sample of a study of response to subunit inactivated influenza vaccine. TCRdb ran MiXCR on the RT-PCR reads and lists one entry per CDR3 protein. The data show fewer than 700,000 distinct CDR3 sequences, 10% to 15% seen once. Source: PBMCs from blood, taken more than 35 days after vaccination. The origin of the receptors is a man in his fifties who received an inactivated influenza vaccine. Each CDR3 is given with its conserved first and last residue. Fields, in order: CDR3 DNA, CDR3 protein, V gene, clone size, J gene, D gene. D genes are given only for firm matches. Clone size appears in some rows only: once, few, many, or a class for an expanded clone.

CDR3 DNA: TGTGCCAGCAGTTACTTTCAAGCCGGGGAGCTGTTTTTT; CDR3 protein: CASSYFQAGELFF; V gene: TRBV6-6; clone size: few; J gene: TRBJ2-2; D gene: -
CDR3 DNA: TGTGCCAGTAGTATCGAGACCGGGACAGGGGGGGGTCAGCCCCAGCATTTT; CDR3 protein: CASSIETGTGGGQPQHF; V gene: TRBV19; clone size: -; J gene: TRBJ1-5; D gene: TRBD1
CDR3 DNA: TGTGCCAGCAGCTTAGCGTTTCGGTCAGGGGTGTATGGCTACACCTTC; CDR3 protein: CASSLAFRSGVYGYTF; V gene: TRBV7-9; clone size: -; J gene: TRBJ1-2; D gene: -
CDR3 DNA: TGCGCCAGCAGCCCCCTCGGGGGATACTACGAGCAGTACTTC; CDR3 protein: CASSPLGGYYEQYF; V gene: TRBV5-1; clone size: few; J gene: TRBJ2-7; D gene: -
CDR3 DNA: TGTGCCAGCAGTACCGGGACCTACTACGAGCAGTACTTC; CDR3 protein: CASSTGTYYEQYF; V gene: TRBV7-9; clone size: few; J gene: TRBJ2-7; D gene: -
CDR3 DNA: TGTGCCAGCAGACTACTAGAGACCCAGTACTTC; CDR3 protein: CASRLLETQYF; V gene: TRBV28; clone size: -; J gene: TRBJ2-5; D gene: -
CDR3 DNA: TGTGCCACCAGCAGAGATCTGCCCCAAACCCTCTCTGGGGCCAACGTCCTGACTTTC; CDR3 protein: CATSRDLPQTLSGANVLTF; V gene: TRBV15; clone size: -; J gene: TRBJ2-6; D gene: -
CDR3 DNA: TGTGCCAGCAGCTTAGATAGGGTGCGCGACACTGAAGCTTTCTTT; CDR3 protein: CASSLDRVRDTEAFF; V gene: TRBV7-9; clone size: few; J gene: TRBJ1-1; D gene: -
CDR3 DNA: TGTGCCAGCAGCGTGGGCCCTGCAACTGAAGCTTTCTTT; CDR3 protein: CASSVGPATEAFF; V gene: TRBV9; clone size: few; J gene: TRBJ1-1; D gene: -
CDR3 DNA: TGTGCCAGCAGCCAAGAACGGGGCAGGAGCTCCTATAATTCACCCCTCCACTTT; CDR3 protein: CASSQERGRSSYNSPLHF; V gene: TRBV4-2; clone size: few; J gene: TRBJ1-6; D gene: -
CDR3 DNA: TGTGCCAGCAGCTTGCAAAGGACCCACACTGAAGCTTTCTTT; CDR3 protein: CASSLQRTHTEAFF; V gene: TRBV7-2; clone size: few; J gene: TRBJ1-1; D gene: -
CDR3 DNA: TGTGCCAGCAGCTTGGTCGGAGGCAGGGGCTCCTACGAGCAGTACTTC; CDR3 protein: CASSLVGGRGSYEQYF; V gene: TRBV7-9; clone size: once; J gene: TRBJ2-7; D gene: -
CDR3 DNA: TGTGCCAGTAGTATAGACGGGCTGGGCAGGGGACGGAGGAACACTGAAGCTTTCTTT; CDR3 protein: CASSIDGLGRGRRNTEAFF; V gene: TRBV19; clone size: few; J gene: TRBJ1-1; D gene: -
CDR3 DNA: TGTGCCAGCAGCTTATTTCAGAACACTGAAGCTTTCTTT; CDR3 protein: CASSLFQNTEAFF; V gene: TRBV7-2; clone size: -; J gene: TRBJ1-1; D gene: -
CDR3 DNA: TGTACCCTCAGTTTATTTGGACTAGCGGGCGCCAGCTCCTACAATGAGCAGTTCTTC; CDR3 protein: CTLSLFGLAGASSYNEQFF; V gene: TRBV27; clone size: -; J gene: TRBJ2-1; D gene: TRBD2
CDR3 DNA: TGTGCCAGCAGTTTACGGGGGCAGGGGGAGCACATTCAGTACTTC; CDR3 protein: CASSLRGQGEHIQYF; V gene: TRBV12-3/TRBV12-4; clone size: -; J gene: TRBJ2-4; D gene: -
CDR3 DNA: TGTGCCACCGGAAATAGAGGTGAGCAGTACTTC; CDR3 protein: CATGNRGEQYF; V gene: TRBV24-1; clone size: many; J gene: TRBJ2-7; D gene: -
CDR3 DNA: TGTGCCATCAGTGAGGTAGCCACAGATACGCAGTATTTT; CDR3 protein: CAISEVATDTQYF; V gene: TRBV10-3; clone size: few; J gene: TRBJ2-3; D gene: -
CDR3 DNA: TGTGCCAGCAGGCCCGCACAGGGCCCCCAAGAGACCCAGTACTTC; CDR3 protein: CASRPAQGPQETQYF; V gene: TRBV12-3/TRBV12-4; clone size: few; J gene: TRBJ2-5; D gene: -
CDR3 DNA: TGTGCCAGCACTCCGGAAAGCTACGAGCAGTACTTC; CDR3 protein: CASTPESYEQYF; V gene: TRBV2; clone size: many; J gene: TRBJ2-7; D gene: -
CDR3 DNA: TGCAGCGTTGAAGATCCAAGACAGGGGGCGGATGGAGAGACCCAGTACTTC; CDR3 protein: CSVEDPRQGADGETQYF; V gene: TRBV29-1; clone size: many; J gene: TRBJ2-5; D gene: TRBD1
CDR3 DNA: TGTGCCACCAGCAGAGATTGGGGGCTAGGACTAGCGGACACAGATACGCAGTATTTT; CDR3 protein: CATSRDWGLGLADTDTQYF; V gene: TRBV15; clone size: -; J gene: TRBJ2-3; D gene: TRBD2
CDR3 DNA: TGTGCCAGCAGTCGTCTAGCGGGAGGGTTCTACGAGCAGTACTTC; CDR3 protein: CASSRLAGGFYEQYF; V gene: TRBV27; clone size: -; J gene: TRBJ2-7; D gene: TRBD2
CDR3 DNA: TGCAGCGTTGATGGGACTAGCTCCGCAGATACGCAGTATTTT; CDR3 protein: CSVDGTSSADTQYF; V gene: TRBV29-1; clone size: few; J gene: TRBJ2-3; D gene: TRBD2
CDR3 DNA: TGTGCCAGCAGCCAAGATCGCACAGGGGAGGGCTACACCTTC; CDR3 protein: CASSQDRTGEGYTF; V gene: TRBV4-2; clone size: many; J gene: TRBJ1-2; D gene: TRBD1
CDR3 DNA: TGTGCCATCAGTGACAACGTTCGGCGCCCGTCCTACAATGAGCAGTTCTTC; CDR3 protein: CAISDNVRRPSYNEQFF; V gene: TRBV10-3; clone size: many; J gene: TRBJ2-1; D gene: -
CDR3 DNA: TGTGCCAGCAGTCAGACTAGCGGGAGTCGACCTGGCACAGATACGCAGTATTTT; CDR3 protein: CASSQTSGSRPGTDTQYF; V gene: TRBV11-1; clone size: -; J gene: TRBJ2-3; D gene: TRBD2
CDR3 DNA: TGTGCCAGCAAACCCGGGACTACGTCTGGGGCCAACGTCCTGACTTTC; CDR3 protein: CASKPGTTSGANVLTF; V gene: TRBV27; clone size: -; J gene: TRBJ2-6; D gene: TRBD2
CDR3 DNA: TGCAGTGCTAGAGATAAGGTCCATTACGAGCAGTACTTC; CDR3 protein: CSARDKVHYEQYF; V gene: TRBV20-1; clone size: -; J gene: TRBJ2-7; D gene: -
CDR3 DNA: TGCAGTGCTCCACGGAGCGGCCTTACCAAAAACATTCAGTACTTC; CDR3 protein: CSAPRSGLTKNIQYF; V gene: TRBV20-1; clone size: -; J gene: TRBJ2-4; D gene: -
CDR3 DNA: TGTGCCACCAGCAGACGGGGTGGAGATACGCAGTATTTT; CDR3 protein: CATSRRGGDTQYF; V gene: TRBV15; clone size: many; J gene: TRBJ2-3; D gene: -
CDR3 DNA: TGCGCCAGCAGCCAAGAAATTCCGGGGGCTGGGGCCAACGTCCTGACTTTC; CDR3 protein: CASSQEIPGAGANVLTF; V gene: TRBV4-3; clone size: many; J gene: TRBJ2-6; D gene: -
CDR3 DNA: TGTGCCAGCAGTGACTCGAGGACTAGCGGGAGGATTGAGCAGTTCTTC; CDR3 protein: CASSDSRTSGRIEQFF; V gene: TRBV6-4; clone size: -; J gene: TRBJ2-1; D gene: TRBD2
CDR3 DNA: TGTGCCATCAGTCCGTCCGGGGCTAATGAAAAACTGTTTTTT; CDR3 protein: CAISPSGANEKLFF; V gene: TRBV10-3; clone size: few; J gene: TRBJ1-4; D gene: -
CDR3 DNA: TGTGCCAGCAACTTCCGGAGGGAGCTGTTTTTT; CDR3 protein: CASNFRRELFF; V gene: TRBV12-3/TRBV12-4; clone size: few; J gene: TRBJ2-2; D gene: -
CDR3 DNA: TGCAGTGCTCGGGGACTAGCGGGACTTCATGAGCAGTTCTTC; CDR3 protein: CSARGLAGLHEQFF; V gene: TRBV20-1; clone size: -; J gene: TRBJ2-1; D gene: TRBD2
CDR3 DNA: TGCAGTGCTAGAGAGGTTTACACCGGGGAGCTGTTTTTT; CDR3 protein: CSAREVYTGELFF; V gene: TRBV20-1; clone size: -; J gene: TRBJ2-2; D gene: -
CDR3 DNA: TGTGCCAGCAGAAGCAGGGGACCCGGGTTCCATGAGCAGTTCTTC; CDR3 protein: CASRSRGPGFHEQFF; V gene: TRBV6-1; clone size: many; J gene: TRBJ2-1; D gene: -
CDR3 DNA: TGCGCCAGCAGCGGGGTTTGGCCGAGCTCCTACAATGAGCAGTTCTTC; CDR3 protein: CASSGVWPSSYNEQFF; V gene: TRBV5-1; clone size: -; J gene: TRBJ2-1; D gene: -
CDR3 DNA: TGTGCCACCAGCAGAGATCGCGGGGGTGGGCAGTTCTTC; CDR3 protein: CATSRDRGGGQFF; V gene: TRBV15; clone size: -; J gene: TRBJ2-1; D gene: TRBD2
CDR3 DNA: TGTGCCAGCAACCACGGCGGGAGAGGATGGGAGCAGTTCTTC; CDR3 protein: CASNHGGRGWEQFF; V gene: TRBV3-1; clone size: few; J gene: TRBJ2-1; D gene: TRBD2
CDR3 DNA: TGCAGTGCTAGAGGACTGGCGGGAGCCACAGATACGCAGTATTTT; CDR3 protein: CSARGLAGATDTQYF; V gene: TRBV20-1; clone size: few; J gene: TRBJ2-3; D gene: TRBD2
CDR3 DNA: TGCGCCAGCAGCCAAGATCCGCTAGCGGGGGCCTACAATGAGCAGTTCTTC; CDR3 protein: CASSQDPLAGAYNEQFF; V gene: TRBV4-3; clone size: -; J gene: TRBJ2-1; D gene: TRBD2
CDR3 DNA: TGCAGTGCTAGTACTAGCGGAGGCTACAATGAGCAGTTCTTC; CDR3 protein: CSASTSGGYNEQFF; V gene: TRBV20-1; clone size: few; J gene: TRBJ2-1; D gene: TRBD2
CDR3 DNA: TGTGCCAGCAGTTATCTCTGGACAGGGGAATACGAGCAGTACTTC; CDR3 protein: CASSYLWTGEYEQYF; V gene: TRBV6-2/TRBV6-3; clone size: many; J gene: TRBJ2-7; D gene: TRBD1
CDR3 DNA: TGTGCCAGCAGCGATATTGACGGGAATTCCCCCTACGAGCAGTACTTC; CDR3 protein: CASSDIDGNSPYEQYF; V gene: TRBV7-3; clone size: few; J gene: TRBJ2-7; D gene: -
CDR3 DNA: TGTGCCAGCTCACCCGGACAGGCCCTTAGGAACGAGCAGTACTTC; CDR3 protein: CASSPGQALRNEQYF; V gene: TRBV18; clone size: many; J gene: TRBJ2-7; D gene: TRBD1
CDR3 DNA: TGTGCCAGCAGCTTAGGAGGAGCCCTAGATGGGACCCAGTACTTC; CDR3 protein: CASSLGGALDGTQYF; V gene: TRBV7-2; clone size: few; J gene: TRBJ2-5; D gene: -
CDR3 DNA: TGCGCCAGCAGCTTGGTACCCCCAGGGGCTAGCGGGACCTACGAGCAGTACTTC; CDR3 protein: CASSLVPPGASGTYEQYF; V gene: TRBV5-1; clone size: few; J gene: TRBJ2-7; D gene: TRBD2
CDR3 DNA: TGTGCCAGCAGCTTAGGTGTGAGGGGCTCACACGCTTACGAGCAGTACTTC; CDR3 protein: CASSLGVRGSHAYEQYF; V gene: TRBV7-6; clone size: -; J gene: TRBJ2-7; D gene: -
CDR3 DNA: TGTGCCAGCAGCTTAGTGAGCACTAGCGGGGGCAACATTCAGTACTTC; CDR3 protein: CASSLVSTSGGNIQYF; V gene: TRBV7-2; clone size: few; J gene: TRBJ2-4; D gene: TRBD2
CDR3 DNA: TGTGCCATGGGCCCAGGGCTCACCGGGACTAGTTTCGAGCAGTACTTC; CDR3 protein: CAMGPGLTGTSFEQYF; V gene: TRBV28; clone size: -; J gene: TRBJ2-7; D gene: TRBD2
CDR3 DNA: TGCGCCAGCAGCTTGACCGGGTCCCCGGGGATTTCCGGGGAGCTGTTTTTT; CDR3 protein: CASSLTGSPGISGELFF; V gene: TRBV5-1; clone size: many; J gene: TRBJ2-2; D gene: -
CDR3 DNA: TGTGCCAGCAGTGAGGGAAGGGGTGAGCAGTTCTTC; CDR3 protein: CASSEGRGEQFF; V gene: TRBV2; clone size: -; J gene: TRBJ2-1; D gene: -
CDR3 DNA: TGCGCCAGCAGCTTGCCGGCGACGAACACTGAAGCTTTCTTT; CDR3 protein: CASSLPATNTEAFF; V gene: TRBV5-1; clone size: few; J gene: TRBJ1-1; D gene: -